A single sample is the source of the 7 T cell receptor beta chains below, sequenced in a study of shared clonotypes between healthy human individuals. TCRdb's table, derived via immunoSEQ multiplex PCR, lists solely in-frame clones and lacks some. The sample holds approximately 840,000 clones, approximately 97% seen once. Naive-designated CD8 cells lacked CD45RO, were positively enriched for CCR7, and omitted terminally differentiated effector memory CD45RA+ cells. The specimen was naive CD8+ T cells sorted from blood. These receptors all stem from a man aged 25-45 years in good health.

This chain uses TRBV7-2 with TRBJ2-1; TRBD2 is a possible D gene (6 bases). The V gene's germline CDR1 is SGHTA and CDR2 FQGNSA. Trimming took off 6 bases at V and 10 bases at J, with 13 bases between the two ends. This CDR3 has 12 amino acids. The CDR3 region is CASSSGSPEQFF. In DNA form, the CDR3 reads TGTGCCAGCAGTAGCGGTTCCCCCGAGCAGTTCTTC.

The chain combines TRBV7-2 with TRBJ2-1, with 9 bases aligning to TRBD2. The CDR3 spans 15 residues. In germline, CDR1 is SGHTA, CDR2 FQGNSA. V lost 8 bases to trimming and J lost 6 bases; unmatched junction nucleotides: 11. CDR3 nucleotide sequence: TGTGCCAGCGGAAGACGGGGCGGGAGGGCCAATGAGCAGTTCTTC. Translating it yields CASGRRGGRANEQFF.

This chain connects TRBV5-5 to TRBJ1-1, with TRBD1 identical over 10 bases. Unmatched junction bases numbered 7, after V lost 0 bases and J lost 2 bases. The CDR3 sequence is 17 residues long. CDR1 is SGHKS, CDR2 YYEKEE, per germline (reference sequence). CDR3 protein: CASSLAGQGSINTEAFF. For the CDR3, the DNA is TGTGCCAGCAGCTTGGCGGGACAGGGGTCGATCAACACTGAAGCTTTCTTT.

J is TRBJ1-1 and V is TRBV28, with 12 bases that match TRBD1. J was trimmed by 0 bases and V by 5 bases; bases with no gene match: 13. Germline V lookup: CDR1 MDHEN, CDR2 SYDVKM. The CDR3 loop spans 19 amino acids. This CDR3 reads CASSQGTGGSVPMNTEAFF. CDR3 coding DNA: TGTGCCAGCAGTCAGGGGACAGGGGGCTCGGTACCCATGAACACTGAAGCTTTCTTT.

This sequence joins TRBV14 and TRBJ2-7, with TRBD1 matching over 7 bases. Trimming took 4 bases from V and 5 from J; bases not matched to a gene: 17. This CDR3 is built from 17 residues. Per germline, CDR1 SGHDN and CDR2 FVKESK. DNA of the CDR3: TGTGCCAGCAGCCCCCGCCCCGGGACAGAAGCTTCTCACGAGCAGTACTTC. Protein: CASSPRPGTEASHEQYF.

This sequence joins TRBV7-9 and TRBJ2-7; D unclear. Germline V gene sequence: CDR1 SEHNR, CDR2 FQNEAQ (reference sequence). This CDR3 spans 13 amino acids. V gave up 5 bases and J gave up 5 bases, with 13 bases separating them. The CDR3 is CASSPPQVHEQYF. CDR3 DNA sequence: TGTGCCAGCAGCCCACCTCAGGTCCACGAGCAGTACTTC.

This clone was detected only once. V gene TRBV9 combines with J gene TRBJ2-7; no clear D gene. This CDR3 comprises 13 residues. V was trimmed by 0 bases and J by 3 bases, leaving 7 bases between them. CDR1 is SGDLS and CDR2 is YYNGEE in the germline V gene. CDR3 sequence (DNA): TGTGCCAGCAGCGTAGGGGCAGACTACGAGCAGTACTTC. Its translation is CASSVGADYEQYF.